This paragraph covers one T cell receptor (beta chain) sequence. The CDR3 runs 14 residues. Trimming took 0 bases from V and 3 from J, leaving 8 bases between them. Germline V lookup: CDR1 MNHEY, CDR2 SVGEGT. Original analysis: Nucleated cell counts were estimated from reference gene primer amplification. Data came from immunoSEQ multiplex PCR; TCRdb stores just in-frame clones and leaves some out. That table supplies the V and J calls and clone size; D and trimming were determined from the DNA. The table records about 28,000 clones, around 87% of them present only once. The data derive from a study of blood T cell repertoires in COVID-19. Overall study context: Donors in the United States, Italy and Spain gave samples during acute or convalescent COVID-19. T cells, B-cell-depleted T cells, or PBMCs supplied cDNA or gDNA.

The TCR sequence derives from a human donor in a cohort sampled during active COVID-19. The sequenced sample consisted of peripheral blood. This sequence joins TRBV6-2 or TRBV6-3 and TRBJ2-5; D is perhaps TRBD2 (6 bases). Here the CDR3 reads CASSYSGGKETQYF. CDR3 DNA sequence: TGTGCCAGCAGTTACTCGGGGGGAAAAGAGACCCAGTACTTC.